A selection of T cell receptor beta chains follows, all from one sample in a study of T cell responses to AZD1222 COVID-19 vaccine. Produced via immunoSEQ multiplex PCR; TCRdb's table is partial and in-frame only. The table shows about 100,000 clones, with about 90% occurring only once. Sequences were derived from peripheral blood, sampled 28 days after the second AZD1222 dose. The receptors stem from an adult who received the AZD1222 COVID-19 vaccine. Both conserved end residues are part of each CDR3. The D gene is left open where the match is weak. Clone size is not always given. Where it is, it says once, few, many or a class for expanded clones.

CDR3 protein: CASSELGGQGADYGYTF
CDR3 DNA: TGTGCCAGCAGCGAACTCGGGGGACAGGGGGCAGACTATGGCTACACCTTC
clone size: -
V gene: TRBV11-2
D gene: TRBD1
J gene: TRBJ1-2

CDR3 protein: CASSELTLGTAVQWGYGYTF
CDR3 DNA: TGTGCCAGCAGTGAACTAACTTTGGGAACAGCTGTTCAGTGGGGCTATGGCTACACCTTC
clone size: -
V gene: TRBV6-1
D gene: -
J gene: TRBJ1-2

CDR3 protein: CASSGSYYEQYF
CDR3 DNA: TGTGCCAGCAGCGGGAGTTACTACGAGCAGTACTTC
clone size: -
V gene: TRBV5-6
D gene: -
J gene: TRBJ2-7

CDR3 protein: CAWAPGTEAFF
CDR3 DNA: TGTGCCTGGGCCCCGGGGACTGAAGCTTTCTTT
clone size: -
V gene: TRBV30
D gene: -
J gene: TRBJ1-1

CDR3 protein: CASSDFSEQYF
CDR3 DNA: TGTGCCAGCAGTGATTTTAGTGAGCAGTACTTC
clone size: -
V gene: TRBV6-1
D gene: -
J gene: TRBJ2-7

CDR3 protein: CASSETSGGSDTQYF
CDR3 DNA: TGTGCCAGCAGTGAAACTAGCGGGGGCTCGGATACGCAGTATTTT
clone size: few
V gene: TRBV6-1
D gene: TRBD2
J gene: TRBJ2-3

CDR3 protein: CASSPPRTGETDTQYF
CDR3 DNA: TGTGCCAGCAGCCCGCCTCGGACAGGGGAAACAGATACGCAGTATTTT
clone size: -
V gene: TRBV3-1/TRBV3-2
D gene: TRBD1
J gene: TRBJ2-3

CDR3 protein: CASSRDRGSGNTIYF
CDR3 DNA: TGCGCCAGCAGCCGTGACAGGGGCTCTGGAAACACCATATATTTT
clone size: -
V gene: TRBV5-1
D gene: TRBD1
J gene: TRBJ1-3

CDR3 protein: CASSLWVNSPLHF
CDR3 DNA: TGTGCCAGCAGTTTATGGGTGAATTCACCCCTCCACTTT
clone size: -
V gene: TRBV27
D gene: -
J gene: TRBJ1-6

CDR3 protein: CASSRLGGTPSYEQYF
CDR3 DNA: TGCGCCAGCAGCCGGCTGGGTGGGACCCCCTCCTACGAGCAGTACTTC
clone size: -
V gene: TRBV5-1
D gene: -
J gene: TRBJ2-7